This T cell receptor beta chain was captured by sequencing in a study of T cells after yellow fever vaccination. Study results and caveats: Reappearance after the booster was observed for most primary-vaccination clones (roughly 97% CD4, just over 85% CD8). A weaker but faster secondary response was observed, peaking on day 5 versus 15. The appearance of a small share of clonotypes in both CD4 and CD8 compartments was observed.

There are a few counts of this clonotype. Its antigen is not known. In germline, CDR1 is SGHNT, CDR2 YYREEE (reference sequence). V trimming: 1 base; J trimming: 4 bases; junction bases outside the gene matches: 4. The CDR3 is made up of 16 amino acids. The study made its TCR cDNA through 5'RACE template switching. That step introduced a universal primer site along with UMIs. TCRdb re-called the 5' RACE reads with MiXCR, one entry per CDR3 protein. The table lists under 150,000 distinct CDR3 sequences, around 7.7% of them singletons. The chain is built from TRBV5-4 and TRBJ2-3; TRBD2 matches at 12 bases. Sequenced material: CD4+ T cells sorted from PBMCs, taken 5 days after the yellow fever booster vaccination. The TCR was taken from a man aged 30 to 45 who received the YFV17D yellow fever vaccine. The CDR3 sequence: CASSLFLAGGSDTQYF. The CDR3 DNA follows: TGTGCCAGCAGCTTGTTCCTAGCGGGAGGGTCAGATACGCAGTATTTT.